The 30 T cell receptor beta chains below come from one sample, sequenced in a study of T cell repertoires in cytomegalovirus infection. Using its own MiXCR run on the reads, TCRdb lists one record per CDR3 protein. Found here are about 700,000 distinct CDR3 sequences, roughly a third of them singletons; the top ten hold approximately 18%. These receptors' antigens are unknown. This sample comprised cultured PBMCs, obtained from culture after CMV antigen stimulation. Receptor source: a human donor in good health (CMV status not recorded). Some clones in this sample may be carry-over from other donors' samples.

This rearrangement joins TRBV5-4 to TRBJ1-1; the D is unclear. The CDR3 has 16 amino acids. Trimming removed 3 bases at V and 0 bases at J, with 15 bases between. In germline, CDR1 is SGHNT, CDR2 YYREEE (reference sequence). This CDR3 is CASSSRLGSLNTEAFF. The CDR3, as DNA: TGTGCCAGCAGCTCAAGGTTGGGCAGCTTGAACACTGAAGCTTTCTTT.

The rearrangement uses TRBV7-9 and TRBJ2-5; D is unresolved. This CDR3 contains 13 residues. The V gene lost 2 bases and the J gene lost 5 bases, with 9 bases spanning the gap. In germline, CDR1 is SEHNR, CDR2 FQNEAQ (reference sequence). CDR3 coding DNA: TGTGCCAGCAGCTTAAAAGGGCCGGAGACCCAGTACTTC. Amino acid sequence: CASSLKGPETQYF. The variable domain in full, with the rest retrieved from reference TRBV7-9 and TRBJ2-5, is DTGVSQNPRHKITKRGQNVTFRCDPISEHNRLYWYRQTLGQGPEFLTYFQNEAQLEKSRLLSDRFSAERPKGSFSTLEIQRTEQGDSAMYLCASSLKGPETQYFGPGTRLLVL.

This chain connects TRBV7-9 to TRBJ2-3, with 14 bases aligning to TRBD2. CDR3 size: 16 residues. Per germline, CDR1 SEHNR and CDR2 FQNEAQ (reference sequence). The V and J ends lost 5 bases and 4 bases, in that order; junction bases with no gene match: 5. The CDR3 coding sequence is TGTGCCAGCAGCATGACTAGCGGGGGGGCCGCAGATACGCAGTATTTT. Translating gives CASSMTSGGAADTQYF.

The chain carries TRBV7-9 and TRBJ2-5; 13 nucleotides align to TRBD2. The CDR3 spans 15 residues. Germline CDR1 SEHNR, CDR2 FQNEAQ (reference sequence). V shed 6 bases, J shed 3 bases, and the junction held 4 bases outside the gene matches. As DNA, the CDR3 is TGTGCCAGCAGGACGGGACTAGCGGGAAAAGAGACCCAGTACTTC. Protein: CASRTGLAGKETQYF.

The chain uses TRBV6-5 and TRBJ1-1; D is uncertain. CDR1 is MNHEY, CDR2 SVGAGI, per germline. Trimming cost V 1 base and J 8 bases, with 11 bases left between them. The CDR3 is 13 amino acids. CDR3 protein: CASSYLGPPEAFF. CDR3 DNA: TGTGCCAGCAGTTACTTAGGACCGCCCGAAGCTTTCTTT.

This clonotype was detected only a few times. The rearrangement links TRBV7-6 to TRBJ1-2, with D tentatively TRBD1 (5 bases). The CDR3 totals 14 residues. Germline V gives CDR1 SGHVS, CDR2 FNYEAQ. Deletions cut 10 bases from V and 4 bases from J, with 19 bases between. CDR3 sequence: CAIFPLGVGYGYTF. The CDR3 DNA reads TGTGCCATCTTCCCGCTAGGGGTTGGCTATGGCTACACCTTC.

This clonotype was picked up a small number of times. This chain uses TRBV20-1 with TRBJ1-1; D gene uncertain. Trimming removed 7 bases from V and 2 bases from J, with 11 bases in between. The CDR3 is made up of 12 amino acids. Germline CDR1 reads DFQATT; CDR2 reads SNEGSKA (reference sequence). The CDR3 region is CSVKEVNTEAFF. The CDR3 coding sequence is TGCAGTGTTAAGGAGGTAAACACTGAAGCTTTCTTT.

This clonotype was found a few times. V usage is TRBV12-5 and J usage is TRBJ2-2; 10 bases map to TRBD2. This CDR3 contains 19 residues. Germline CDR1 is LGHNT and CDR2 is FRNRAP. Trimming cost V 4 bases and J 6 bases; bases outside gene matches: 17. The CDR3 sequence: CASGSSEKSGRAWSGELFF. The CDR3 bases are TGTGCTAGTGGTTCCTCTGAGAAAAGCGGGAGGGCCTGGTCCGGGGAGCTGTTTTTT.

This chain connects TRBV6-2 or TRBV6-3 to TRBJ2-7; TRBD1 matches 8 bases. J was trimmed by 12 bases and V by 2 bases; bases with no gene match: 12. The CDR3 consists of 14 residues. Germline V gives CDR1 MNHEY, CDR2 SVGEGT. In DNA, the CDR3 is TGTGCCAGCAGTTACAGGCGGGACAGGATTCTTCCGTACTTC. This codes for CASSYRRDRILPYF.

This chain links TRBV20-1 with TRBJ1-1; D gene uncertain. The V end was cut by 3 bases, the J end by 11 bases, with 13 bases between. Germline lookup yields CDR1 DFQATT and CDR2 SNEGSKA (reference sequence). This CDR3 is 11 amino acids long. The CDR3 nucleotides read TGCAGTGCTAGGTGGCGGGAGGAGGCTTTCTTT. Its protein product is CSARWREEAFF.

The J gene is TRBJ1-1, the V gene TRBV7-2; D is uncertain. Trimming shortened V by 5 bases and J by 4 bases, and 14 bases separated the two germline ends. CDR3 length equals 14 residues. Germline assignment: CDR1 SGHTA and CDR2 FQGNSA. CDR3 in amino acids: CASSPFRATTEAFF. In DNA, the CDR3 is TGTGCCAGCAGCCCCTTTAGGGCAACCACTGAAGCTTTCTTT.

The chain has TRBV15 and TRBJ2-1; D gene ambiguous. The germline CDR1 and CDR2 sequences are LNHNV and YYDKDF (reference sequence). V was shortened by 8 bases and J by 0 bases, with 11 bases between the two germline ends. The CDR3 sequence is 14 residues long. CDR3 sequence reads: CATCLGYSYNEQFF. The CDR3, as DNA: TGTGCCACCTGCCTGGGGTACTCCTACAATGAGCAGTTCTTC.

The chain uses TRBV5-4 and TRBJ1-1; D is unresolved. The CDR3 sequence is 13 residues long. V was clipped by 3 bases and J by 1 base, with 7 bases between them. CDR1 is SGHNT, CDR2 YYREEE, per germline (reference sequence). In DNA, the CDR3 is TGTGCCAGCAGCTATGAACCGAACACTGAAGCTTTCTTT. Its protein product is CASSYEPNTEAFF.

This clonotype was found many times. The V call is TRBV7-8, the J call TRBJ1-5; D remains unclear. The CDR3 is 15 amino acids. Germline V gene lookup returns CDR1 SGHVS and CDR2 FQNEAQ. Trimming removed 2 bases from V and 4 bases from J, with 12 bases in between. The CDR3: CASSLRSGLNQPQHF. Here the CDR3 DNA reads TGTGCCAGCAGCTTAAGGAGCGGGCTAAATCAGCCCCAGCATTTT.

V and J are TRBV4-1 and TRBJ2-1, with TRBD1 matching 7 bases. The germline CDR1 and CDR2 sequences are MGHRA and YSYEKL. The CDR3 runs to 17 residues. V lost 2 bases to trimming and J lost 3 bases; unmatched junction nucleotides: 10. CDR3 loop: CASSQRPPGQNYNEQFF. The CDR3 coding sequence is TGCGCCAGCAGCCAAAGACCGCCGGGACAGAACTACAATGAGCAGTTCTTC.

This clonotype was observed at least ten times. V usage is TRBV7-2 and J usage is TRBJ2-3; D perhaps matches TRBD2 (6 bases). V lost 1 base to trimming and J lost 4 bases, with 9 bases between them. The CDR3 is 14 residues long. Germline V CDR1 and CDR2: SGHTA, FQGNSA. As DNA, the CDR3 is TGTGCCAGCAGCTTAGTGGGGACTTCAGATACGCAGTATTTT. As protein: CASSLVGTSDTQYF.

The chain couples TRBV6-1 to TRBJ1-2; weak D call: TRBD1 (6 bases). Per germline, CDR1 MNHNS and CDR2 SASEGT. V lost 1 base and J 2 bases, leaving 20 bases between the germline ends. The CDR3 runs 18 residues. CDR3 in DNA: TGTGCCAGCAGTGAAGGTATCGGTTCGGGGACAATAAACTATGGCTACACCTTC. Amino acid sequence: CASSEGIGSGTINYGYTF.

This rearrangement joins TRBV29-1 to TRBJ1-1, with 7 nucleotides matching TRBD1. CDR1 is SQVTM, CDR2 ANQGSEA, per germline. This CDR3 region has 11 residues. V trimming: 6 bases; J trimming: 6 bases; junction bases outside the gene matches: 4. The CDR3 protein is CSVHRGPEAFF. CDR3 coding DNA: TGCAGCGTCCACAGGGGACCTGAAGCTTTCTTT.

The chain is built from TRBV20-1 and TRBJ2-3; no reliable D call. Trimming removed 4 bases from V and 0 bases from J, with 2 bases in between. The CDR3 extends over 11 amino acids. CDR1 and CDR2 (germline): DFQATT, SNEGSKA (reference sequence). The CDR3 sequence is CSAISTDTQYF. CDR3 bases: TGCAGTGCTATTAGCACAGATACGCAGTATTTT.

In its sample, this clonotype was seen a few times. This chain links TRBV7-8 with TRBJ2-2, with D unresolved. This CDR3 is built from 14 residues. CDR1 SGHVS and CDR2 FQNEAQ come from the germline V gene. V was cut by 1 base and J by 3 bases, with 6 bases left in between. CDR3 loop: CASSLVLYTGELFF. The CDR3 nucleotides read TGTGCCAGCAGCTTAGTACTATACACCGGGGAGCTGTTTTTT.

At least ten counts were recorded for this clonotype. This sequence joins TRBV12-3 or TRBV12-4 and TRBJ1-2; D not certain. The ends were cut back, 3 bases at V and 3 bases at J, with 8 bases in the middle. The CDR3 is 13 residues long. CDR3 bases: TGTGCCAGCAGTTTGTCGCCTCACTATGGCTACACCTTC. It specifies CASSLSPHYGYTF.

The CDR3 nucleotides are TGCGCCAGCAGCCCGCGGGACAGGGGACGAGATACGCAGTATTTT. Its translation is CASSPRDRGRDTQYF. The chain joins TRBV4-1 to TRBJ2-3; 10 bases match TRBD1. Unmatched junction bases numbered 6, after V lost 4 bases and J lost 5 bases. Germline V CDR1 and CDR2: MGHRA, YSYEKL. The CDR3 sequence is 15 residues long.

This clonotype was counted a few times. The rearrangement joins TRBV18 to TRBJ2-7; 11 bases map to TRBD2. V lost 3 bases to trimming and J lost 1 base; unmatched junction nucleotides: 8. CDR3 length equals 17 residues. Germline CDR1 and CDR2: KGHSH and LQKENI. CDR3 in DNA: TGTGCCAGCTCACCGCTGCCCGGGACTAGCGGATCCTACGAGCAGTACTTC. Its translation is CASSPLPGTSGSYEQYF.

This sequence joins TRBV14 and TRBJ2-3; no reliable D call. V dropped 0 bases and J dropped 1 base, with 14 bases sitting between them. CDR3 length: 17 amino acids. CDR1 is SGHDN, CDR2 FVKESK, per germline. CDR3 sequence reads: CASSQDIRLAGTDTQYF. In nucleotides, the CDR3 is TGTGCCAGCAGCCAAGATATCCGTTTGGCGGGCACAGATACGCAGTATTTT.

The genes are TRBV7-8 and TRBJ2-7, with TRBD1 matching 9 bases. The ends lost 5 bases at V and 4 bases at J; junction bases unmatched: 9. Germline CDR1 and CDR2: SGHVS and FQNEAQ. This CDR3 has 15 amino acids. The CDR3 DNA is TGTGCCAGCAGCCTCAGGGGTGACAGGGGGTACGAGCAGTACTTC. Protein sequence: CASSLRGDRGYEQYF.

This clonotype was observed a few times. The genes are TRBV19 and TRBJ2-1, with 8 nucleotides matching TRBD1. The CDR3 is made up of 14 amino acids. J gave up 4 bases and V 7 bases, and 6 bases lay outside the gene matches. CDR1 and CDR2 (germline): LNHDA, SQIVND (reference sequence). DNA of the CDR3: TGTGCCAGTATGACAGGGGCCCAATACAATGAGCAGTTCTTC. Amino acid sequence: CASMTGAQYNEQFF.

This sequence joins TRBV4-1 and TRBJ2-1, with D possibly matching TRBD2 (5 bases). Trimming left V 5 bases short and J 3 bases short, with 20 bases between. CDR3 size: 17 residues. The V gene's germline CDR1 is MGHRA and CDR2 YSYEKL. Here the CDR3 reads CASSDRTAAINYNEQFF. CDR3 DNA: TGCGCCAGCAGCGACCGCACAGCGGCGATTAACTACAATGAGCAGTTCTTC.

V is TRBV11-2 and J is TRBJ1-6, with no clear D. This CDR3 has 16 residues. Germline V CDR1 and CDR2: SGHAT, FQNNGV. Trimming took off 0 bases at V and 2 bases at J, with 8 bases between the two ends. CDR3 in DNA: TGTGCCAGCAGCTTAGAGGCAAGGCCCTATAATTCACCCCTCCACTTT. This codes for CASSLEARPYNSPLHF.

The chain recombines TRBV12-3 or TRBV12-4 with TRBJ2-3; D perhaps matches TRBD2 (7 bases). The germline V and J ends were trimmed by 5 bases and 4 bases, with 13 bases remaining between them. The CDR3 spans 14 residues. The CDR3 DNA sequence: TGTGCCAGCAGTCCGGGGGGCAGGCCAGATACGCAGTATTTT. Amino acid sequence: CASSPGGRPDTQYF.

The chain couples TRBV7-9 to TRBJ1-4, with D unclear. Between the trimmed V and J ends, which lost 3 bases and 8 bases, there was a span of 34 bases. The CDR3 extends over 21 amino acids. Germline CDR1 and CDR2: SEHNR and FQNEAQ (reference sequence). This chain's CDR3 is CASSFRNKGRRESPGGEKLFF. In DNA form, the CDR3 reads TGTGCCAGCAGCTTTAGAAACAAAGGGCGGAGGGAGAGCCCCGGCGGCGAAAAACTGTTTTTT.